This section outlines one T cell receptor beta chain sequence together with its context. No antigen is known for it. Germline V gene sequence: CDR1 SQVTM, CDR2 ANQGSEA. This CDR3 has 13 amino acids. The V gene lost 7 bases and the J gene lost 7 bases, with 19 bases spanning the gap. This entry comes from a study of CD8 T cells in ankylosing spondylitis. Regarding the study as a whole: Ankylosing spondylitis blood appeared to carry a characteristic TCR beta motif of roughly eight highly homologous variants. Significant enrichment of disease-linked clones was reportedly seen in matched ankylosing spondylitis synovial fluid.

Quantitative barcoded 5'-RACE was used to prepare TCR beta libraries. TCRdb recomputed calls from the 5' RACE reads with MiXCR, one row per CDR3 protein. Among about 340,000 distinct CDR3 sequences, roughly 15% were seen once, and the ten largest hold roughly 0.99%. Sequenced: blood, either unsorted or a sorted T cell fraction (not recorded which). This clonotype originated in a male donor with ankylosing spondylitis or in good health (not recorded which). The chain joins TRBV29-1 to TRBJ2-5; TRBD2 is a possible D gene (6 bases). The CDR3 protein is CSAVLSFGGTQYF. The CDR3, as DNA: TGCAGCGCGGTCCTTAGCTTCGGGGGGACCCAGTACTTC.